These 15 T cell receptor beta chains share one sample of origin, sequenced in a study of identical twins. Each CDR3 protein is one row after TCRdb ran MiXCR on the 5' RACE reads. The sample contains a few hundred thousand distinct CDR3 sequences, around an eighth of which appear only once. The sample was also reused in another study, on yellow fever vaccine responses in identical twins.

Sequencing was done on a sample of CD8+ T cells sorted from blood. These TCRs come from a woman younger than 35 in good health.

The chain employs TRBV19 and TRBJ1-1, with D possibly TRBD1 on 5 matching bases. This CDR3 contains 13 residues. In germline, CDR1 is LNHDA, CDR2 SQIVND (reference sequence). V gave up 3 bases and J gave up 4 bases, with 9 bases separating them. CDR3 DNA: TGTGCCAGTAGTATCTCCGACAGCACTGAAGCTTTCTTT. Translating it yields CASSISDSTEAFF.

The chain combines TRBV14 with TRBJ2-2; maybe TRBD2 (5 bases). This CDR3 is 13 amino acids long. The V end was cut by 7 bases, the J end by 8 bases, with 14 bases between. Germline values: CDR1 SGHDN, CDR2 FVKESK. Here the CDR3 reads CASTQSPGGELFF. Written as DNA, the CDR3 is TGTGCCAGCACCCAGTCCCCGGGAGGGGAGCTGTTTTTT. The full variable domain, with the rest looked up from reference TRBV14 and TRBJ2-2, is EAGVTQFPSHSVIEKGQTVTLRCDPISGHDNLYWYRRVMGKEIKFLLHFVKESKQDESGMPNNRFLAERTGGTYSTLKVQPAELEDSGVYFCASTQSPGGELFFGEGSRLTVL.

CDR3 DNA: TGTGCCAGCAGTTTGAAGAGGGGAGGGCCCTTCACCGGGGAGCTGTTTTTT. This sequence encodes CASSLKRGGPFTGELFF. The chain joins TRBV27 to TRBJ2-2; TRBD2 agrees at 7 bases. The CDR3 totals 17 residues. Germline trimming cut 3 bases from V and 4 bases from J; bases unmatched to any gene: 11. Germline CDR1 MNHEY, CDR2 SMNVEV (reference sequence).

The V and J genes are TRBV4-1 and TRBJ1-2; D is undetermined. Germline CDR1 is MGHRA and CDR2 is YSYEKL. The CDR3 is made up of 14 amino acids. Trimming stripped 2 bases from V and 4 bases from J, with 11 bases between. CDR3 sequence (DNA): TGCGCCAGCAGCCAAACGGAGGAGGGCTATGGCTACACCTTC. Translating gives CASSQTEEGYGYTF.

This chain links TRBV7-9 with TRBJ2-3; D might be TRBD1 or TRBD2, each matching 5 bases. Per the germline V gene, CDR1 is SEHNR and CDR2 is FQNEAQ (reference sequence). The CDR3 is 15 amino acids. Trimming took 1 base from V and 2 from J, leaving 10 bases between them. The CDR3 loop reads CASSLGDQITDTQYF. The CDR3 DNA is TGTGCCAGCAGCTTAGGGGACCAAATCACAGATACGCAGTATTTT.

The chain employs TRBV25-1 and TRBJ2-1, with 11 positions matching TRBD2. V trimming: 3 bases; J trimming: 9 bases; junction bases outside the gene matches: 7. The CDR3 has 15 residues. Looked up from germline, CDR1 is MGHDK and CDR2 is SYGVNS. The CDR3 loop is CASSDLAGGPGEQFF. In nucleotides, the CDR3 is TGTGCCAGCAGTGATTTAGCGGGGGGGCCGGGTGAGCAGTTCTTC.

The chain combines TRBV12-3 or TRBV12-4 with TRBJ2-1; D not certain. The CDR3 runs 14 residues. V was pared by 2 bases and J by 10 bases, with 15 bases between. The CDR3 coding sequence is TGTGCCAGCAGTTTATCTCCTGCCTTGAGCGAGCAGTTCTTC. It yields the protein CASSLSPALSEQFF.

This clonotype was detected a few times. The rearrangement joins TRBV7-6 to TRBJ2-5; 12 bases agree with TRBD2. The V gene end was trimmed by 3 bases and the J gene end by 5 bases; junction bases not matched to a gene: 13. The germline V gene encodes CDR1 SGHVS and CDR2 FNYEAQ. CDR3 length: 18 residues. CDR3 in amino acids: CASSFARLAGANGETQYF. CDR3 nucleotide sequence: TGTGCCAGCAGCTTTGCCCGACTAGCGGGGGCCAATGGGGAGACCCAGTACTTC.

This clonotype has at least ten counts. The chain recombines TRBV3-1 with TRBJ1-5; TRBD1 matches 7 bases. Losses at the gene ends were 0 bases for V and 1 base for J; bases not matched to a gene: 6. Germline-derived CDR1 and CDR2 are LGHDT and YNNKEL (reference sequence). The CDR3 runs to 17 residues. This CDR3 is CASSQEGQGVSNQPQHF. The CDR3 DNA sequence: TGTGCCAGCAGCCAAGAAGGGCAGGGGGTGAGCAATCAGCCCCAGCATTTT. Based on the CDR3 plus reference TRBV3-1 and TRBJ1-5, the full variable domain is DTAVSQTPKYLVTQMGNDKSIKCEQNLGHDTMYWYKQDSKKFLKIMFSYNNKELIINETVPNRFSPKSPDKAHLNLHINSLELGDSAVYFCASSQEGQGVSNQPQHFGDGTRLSIL.

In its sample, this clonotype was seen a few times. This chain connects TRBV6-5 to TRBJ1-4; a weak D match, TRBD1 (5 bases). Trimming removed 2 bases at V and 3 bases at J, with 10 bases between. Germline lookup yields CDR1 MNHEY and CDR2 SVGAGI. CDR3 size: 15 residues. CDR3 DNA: TGTGCCAGCAGTTACCGCCAGGGACCTAATGAAAAACTGTTTTTT. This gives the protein CASSYRQGPNEKLFF.

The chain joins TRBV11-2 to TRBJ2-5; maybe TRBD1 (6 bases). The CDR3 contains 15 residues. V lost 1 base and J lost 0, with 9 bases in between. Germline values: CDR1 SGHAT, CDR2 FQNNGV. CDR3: CASSLGYRDQETQYF. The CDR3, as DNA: TGTGCCAGCAGCTTAGGCTACAGGGACCAAGAGACCCAGTACTTC.

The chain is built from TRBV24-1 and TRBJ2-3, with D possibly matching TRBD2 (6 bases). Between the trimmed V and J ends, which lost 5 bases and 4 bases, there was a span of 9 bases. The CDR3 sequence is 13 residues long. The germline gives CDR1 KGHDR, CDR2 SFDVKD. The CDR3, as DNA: TGTGCCACCAGTGCGGGGGTTGCAGATACGCAGTATTTT. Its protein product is CATSAGVADTQYF.

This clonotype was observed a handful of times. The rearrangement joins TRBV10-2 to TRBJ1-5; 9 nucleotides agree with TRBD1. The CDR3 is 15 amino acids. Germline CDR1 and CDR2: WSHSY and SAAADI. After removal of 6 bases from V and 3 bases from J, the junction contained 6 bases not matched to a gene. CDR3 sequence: CASRETGGSNQPQHF. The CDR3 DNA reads TGCGCCAGCAGGGAGACAGGGGGGTCCAATCAGCCCCAGCATTTT.

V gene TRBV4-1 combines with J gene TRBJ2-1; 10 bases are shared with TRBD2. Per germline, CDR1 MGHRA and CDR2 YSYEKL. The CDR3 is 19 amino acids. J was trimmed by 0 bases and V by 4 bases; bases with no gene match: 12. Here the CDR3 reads CASSPTLAGGRGSYNEQFF. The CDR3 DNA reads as TGCGCCAGCAGCCCCACCTTAGCGGGGGGTAGGGGCTCCTACAATGAGCAGTTCTTC.

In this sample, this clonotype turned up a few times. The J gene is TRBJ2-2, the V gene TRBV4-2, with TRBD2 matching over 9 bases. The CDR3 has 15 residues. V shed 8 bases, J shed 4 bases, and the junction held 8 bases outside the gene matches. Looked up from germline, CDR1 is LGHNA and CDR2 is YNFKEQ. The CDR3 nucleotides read TGTGCCAGCGGATCTAGCGGGGTAGGCACCGGGGAGCTGTTTTTT. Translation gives CASGSSGVGTGELFF.